The clone carrying this T cell receptor (beta chain) was detected a few times. What it binds is not known. The CDR3 covers 13 residues. The record originates from a study of human T cells and chemical hapten exposure. Across the study: From small differences in pooled library volume came most of the variation in per-sample TCR yields.

Time point given: healthy volunteer bleed at 2 weeks. Extraction of total RNA was performed on unfractionated whole blood. Study-wide findings and caveats: The number of TCRs above 1 in 1000 frequency did not change after DPC sensitization.

The study used a library that attached unique molecular identifiers to individual cDNA molecules. As processed by the authors: Per-sample TCR counts ranged from 23,224 to 690,600, median about 90,000. TCRdb re-derived calls from the RACE reads in MiXCR, one entry per CDR3 protein. It is TCRdb's table, rather than the study itself, that gives the V and J calls and clone size. The sample consists of roughly 130,000 distinct CDR3 sequences, around 8.3% of them appearing once. The sequencing sample was made of whole blood. The source of this sequence is a male donor in good health. Some clones in this sample may be carry-over from other donors' samples. The V and J genes are TRBV21-1 and TRBJ2-7; the listed D gene, TRBD1, was not tested against the DNA. TRBV21-1 is designated a pseudogene. The CDR3 loop is CASIGESSYEQYF. CDR3 nucleotides: TGTGCCAGCATAGGGGAGAGCTCCTACGAGCAGTACTTC.